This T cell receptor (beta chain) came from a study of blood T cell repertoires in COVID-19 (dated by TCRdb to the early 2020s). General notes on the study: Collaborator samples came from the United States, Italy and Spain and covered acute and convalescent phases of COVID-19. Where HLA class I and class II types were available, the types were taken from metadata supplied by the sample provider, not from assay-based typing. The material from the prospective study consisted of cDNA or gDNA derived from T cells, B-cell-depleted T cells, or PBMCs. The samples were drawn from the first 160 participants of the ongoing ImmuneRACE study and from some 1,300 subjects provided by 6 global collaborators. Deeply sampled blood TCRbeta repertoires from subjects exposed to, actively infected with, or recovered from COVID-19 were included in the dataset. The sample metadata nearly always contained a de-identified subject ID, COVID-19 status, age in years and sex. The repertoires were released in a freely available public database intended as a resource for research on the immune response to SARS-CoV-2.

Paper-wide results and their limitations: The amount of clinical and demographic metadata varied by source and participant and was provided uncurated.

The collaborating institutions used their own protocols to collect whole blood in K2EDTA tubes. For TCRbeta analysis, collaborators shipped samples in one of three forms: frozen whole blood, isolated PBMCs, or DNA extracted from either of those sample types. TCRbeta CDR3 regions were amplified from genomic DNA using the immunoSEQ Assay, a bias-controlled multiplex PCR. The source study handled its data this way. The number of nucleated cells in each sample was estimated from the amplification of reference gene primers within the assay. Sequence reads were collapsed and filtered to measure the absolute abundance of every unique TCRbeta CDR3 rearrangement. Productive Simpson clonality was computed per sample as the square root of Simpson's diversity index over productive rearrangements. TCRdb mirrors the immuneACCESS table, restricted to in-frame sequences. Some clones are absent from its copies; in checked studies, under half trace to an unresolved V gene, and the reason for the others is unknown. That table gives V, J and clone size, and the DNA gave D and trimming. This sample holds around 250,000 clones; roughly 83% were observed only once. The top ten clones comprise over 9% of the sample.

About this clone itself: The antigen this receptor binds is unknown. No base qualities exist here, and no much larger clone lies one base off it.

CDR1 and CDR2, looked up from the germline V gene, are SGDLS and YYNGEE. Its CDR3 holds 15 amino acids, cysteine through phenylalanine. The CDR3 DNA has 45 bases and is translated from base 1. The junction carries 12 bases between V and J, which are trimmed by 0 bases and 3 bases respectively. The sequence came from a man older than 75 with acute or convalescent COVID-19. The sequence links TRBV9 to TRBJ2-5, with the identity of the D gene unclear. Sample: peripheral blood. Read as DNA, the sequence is TGTGCCAGCAGCGTAGCGCCCGGGTTCAAAGAGACCCAGTACTTC. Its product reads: CASSVAPGFKETQYF.